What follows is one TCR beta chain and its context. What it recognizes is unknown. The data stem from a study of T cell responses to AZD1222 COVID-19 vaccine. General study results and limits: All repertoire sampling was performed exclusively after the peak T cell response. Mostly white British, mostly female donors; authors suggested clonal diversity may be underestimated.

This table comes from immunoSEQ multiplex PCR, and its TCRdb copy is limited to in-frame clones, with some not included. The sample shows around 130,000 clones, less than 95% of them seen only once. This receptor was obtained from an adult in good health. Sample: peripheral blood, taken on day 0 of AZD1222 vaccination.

CDR3 coding DNA: TGTGCCAGCAGTCCGCCCGGACTTTGGGGGGGCACTGAAGCTTTCTTT. Translating it yields CASSPPGLWGGTEAFF. The V call is TRBV2, the J call TRBJ1-1, with D perhaps matching TRBD1 (5 bases). Germline lookup yields CDR1 SNHLY and CDR2 FYNNEI. The CDR3 is made up of 16 amino acids. Trimming left V 5 bases short and J 4 bases short, with 20 bases between. Full variable domain (missing parts from reference TRBV2 and TRBJ1-1): EPEVTQTPSHQVTQMGQEVILRCVPISNHLYFYWYRQILGQKVEFLVSFYNNEISEKSEIFDDQFSVERPDGSNFTLKIRSTKLEDSAMYFCASSPPGLWGGTEAFFGQGTRLTVV.